A selection of T cell receptor beta chains follows, all from one sample in a study of radiation and T cells in renal cell carcinoma. TCRdb's table, derived via immunoSEQ multiplex PCR, lists solely in-frame clones and lacks some. The sample lists some 150,000 clones, approximately 87% occurring once. Sequences were derived from blood, sampled from a patient whose treatment included radiotherapy and nephrectomy. The receptor source for this set is a woman aged 50 to 65 with renal cell carcinoma. CDR3s include the opening cysteine and the closing phenylalanine or tryptophan. Each record gives: V gene, D gene, J gene, clone size, CDR3 DNA, CDR3 protein. The D gene is left open where the match is weak. Not all rows give a size; the values are once, few, many and, for expanded clones, a class.

v_call: TRBV6-6; d_call: -; j_call: TRBJ1-1; clone_size: -; cdr3_nt: TGTGCCAGCAGTTACGTTTCAGGGGCTGAAGCTTTCTTT; cdr3_aa: CASSYVSGAEAFF
v_call: TRBV30; d_call: -; j_call: TRBJ1-1; clone_size: few; cdr3_nt: TGTGCCTGGAGCGGACTGCCCGATGGGAACACTGAAGCTTTCTTT; cdr3_aa: CAWSGLPDGNTEAFF
v_call: TRBV11-3; d_call: -; j_call: TRBJ2-7; clone_size: -; cdr3_nt: TGTGCCAGCAGCCCCCGAGGAGAGTCCTACGAGCAGTACTTC; cdr3_aa: CASSPRGESYEQYF
v_call: TRBV5-6; d_call: -; j_call: TRBJ1-2; clone_size: -; cdr3_nt: TGTGCCAGCAGCCCGGACAGTAACTATGGCTACACCTTC; cdr3_aa: CASSPDSNYGYTF
v_call: TRBV9; d_call: -; j_call: TRBJ1-3; clone_size: -; cdr3_nt: TGTGCCAGCAGCGAGGACCTAACAGGAGGAAACACCATATATTTT; cdr3_aa: CASSEDLTGGNTIYF
v_call: TRBV5-1; d_call: -; j_call: TRBJ1-4; clone_size: once; cdr3_nt: TGCGCCAGCAGCTTGGATACCAAAAAACTGTTTTTT; cdr3_aa: CASSLDTKKLFF
v_call: TRBV7-9; d_call: TRBD1; j_call: TRBJ1-4; clone_size: -; cdr3_nt: TGTGCCAGCAGTCGTCCGGGACAGGGGGTGACTAATGAAAAACTGTTTTTT; cdr3_aa: CASSRPGQGVTNEKLFF
v_call: TRBV5-6; d_call: -; j_call: TRBJ1-2; clone_size: -; cdr3_nt: TGTGCCAGCAGCTTCCCGGGGGTTGGTGGCTACACCTTC; cdr3_aa: CASSFPGVGGYTF
v_call: TRBV5-1; d_call: -; j_call: TRBJ1-1; clone_size: -; cdr3_nt: TGCGCCAGCAGCACACTTTTACAGAACACTGAAGCTTTCTTT; cdr3_aa: CASSTLLQNTEAFF
v_call: TRBV10-3; d_call: -; j_call: TRBJ2-3; clone_size: -; cdr3_nt: TGTGCCATCAGTGTAGGGGGGATCTTCACAGATACGCAGTATTTT; cdr3_aa: CAISVGGIFTDTQYF
v_call: TRBV6-5; d_call: TRBD2; j_call: TRBJ2-7; clone_size: -; cdr3_nt: TGTGCCAGCAGATTGGACAGCGGGAGCTCCTACGAGCAGTACTTC; cdr3_aa: CASRLDSGSSYEQYF
v_call: TRBV7-9; d_call: -; j_call: TRBJ1-5; clone_size: -; cdr3_nt: TGTGCCAGCAGCTTAAGTCAGATTAATCAGCCCCAGCATTTT; cdr3_aa: CASSLSQINQPQHF
v_call: TRBV10-3; d_call: TRBD1; j_call: TRBJ1-5; clone_size: -; cdr3_nt: TGTGCCATCAGCCTAGACAGGGAGGGGCGGCCCCAGCATTTT; cdr3_aa: CAISLDREGRPQHF
v_call: TRBV18; d_call: -; j_call: TRBJ1-2; clone_size: once; cdr3_nt: TGTGCCAGCTCACCAAGGCTGGACCCCGGAGAGGGCTACACCTTC; cdr3_aa: CASSPRLDPGEGYTF
v_call: TRBV29-1; d_call: TRBD1; j_call: TRBJ1-1; clone_size: few; cdr3_nt: TGCAGCGTAGTCAGGGGGCGGAGTGAAGCTTTCTTT; cdr3_aa: CSVVRGRSEAFF
v_call: TRBV11-2; d_call: -; j_call: TRBJ2-1; clone_size: -; cdr3_nt: TGTGCCAGCAGCCTCCGGACCTACTGGCAGCAGTTCTTC; cdr3_aa: CASSLRTYWQQFF
v_call: TRBV10-3; d_call: TRBD2; j_call: TRBJ2-7; clone_size: -; cdr3_nt: TGTGCCATCAGTGAACGGACTAGCGGGAGTAGATACGAGCAGTACTTC; cdr3_aa: CAISERTSGSRYEQYF
v_call: TRBV5-1; d_call: TRBD2; j_call: TRBJ2-7; clone_size: few; cdr3_nt: TGCGCCAGCAGCTTGTCTATAGCGGGAGGCAGGGGGGAGCAGTACTTC; cdr3_aa: CASSLSIAGGRGEQYF
v_call: TRBV4-1; d_call: -; j_call: TRBJ1-1; clone_size: -; cdr3_nt: TGCGCCAGCAGGGGAGGCGGAACTGAAGCTTTCTTT; cdr3_aa: CASRGGGTEAFF
v_call: TRBV14; d_call: -; j_call: TRBJ2-7; clone_size: -; cdr3_nt: TGTGCCAGCAGCCCGATGCCTATTGGGGGGCAGTACTTC; cdr3_aa: CASSPMPIGGQYF
v_call: TRBV2; d_call: -; j_call: TRBJ1-1; clone_size: -; cdr3_nt: TGTGCCAGCAGGGTTTTAACCGGGATCAACACTGAAGCTTTCTTT; cdr3_aa: CASRVLTGINTEAFF
v_call: TRBV27; d_call: TRBD2; j_call: TRBJ2-1; clone_size: -; cdr3_nt: TGTGCCAGCAGTTTGGTTCTAGCGGCCTACAATGAGCAGTTCTTC; cdr3_aa: CASSLVLAAYNEQFF
v_call: TRBV11-3; d_call: -; j_call: TRBJ1-6; clone_size: -; cdr3_nt: TGTGCCAGCAGCTTAGTTCGGTTCTCACCCCTCCACTTT; cdr3_aa: CASSLVRFSPLHF
v_call: TRBV30; d_call: -; j_call: TRBJ1-2; clone_size: few; cdr3_nt: TGTGCCGGGGACGGCGGGACATTTGGGGGCTACACCTTC; cdr3_aa: CAGDGGTFGGYTF
v_call: TRBV29-1; d_call: -; j_call: TRBJ1-5; clone_size: -; cdr3_nt: TGCAGCGTTGCAGTTAGCAATGATCAGCCCCAGCATTTT; cdr3_aa: CSVAVSNDQPQHF
v_call: TRBV4-2; d_call: -; j_call: TRBJ1-4; clone_size: few; cdr3_nt: TGTGCCAGCAGCCCTGACACGTCGGGTGAAAAACTGTTTTTT; cdr3_aa: CASSPDTSGEKLFF
v_call: TRBV5-4; d_call: -; j_call: TRBJ2-3; clone_size: -; cdr3_nt: TGTGCCAGCAGCTTAAGCGCGGAGACAGATACGCAGTATTTT; cdr3_aa: CASSLSAETDTQYF
v_call: TRBV5-1; d_call: -; j_call: TRBJ2-6; clone_size: -; cdr3_nt: TGCGCCAGCAGCTTGGTAGGCGCGGTCGGGGCCAACGTCCTGACTTTC; cdr3_aa: CASSLVGAVGANVLTF
v_call: TRBV28; d_call: -; j_call: TRBJ1-2; clone_size: -; cdr3_nt: TGTGCCAGCAGGCCGGGCTTTAACTATGGCTACACCTTC; cdr3_aa: CASRPGFNYGYTF
v_call: TRBV2; d_call: -; j_call: TRBJ2-5; clone_size: few; cdr3_nt: TGTGCCAGCATGGAACAAGAGACCCAGTACTTC; cdr3_aa: CASMEQETQYF
v_call: TRBV28; d_call: -; j_call: TRBJ1-1; clone_size: -; cdr3_nt: TGTGCCAGCATTAAATCTTCGGGCACTGAAGCTTTCTTT; cdr3_aa: CASIKSSGTEAFF
v_call: TRBV5-1; d_call: -; j_call: TRBJ2-7; clone_size: -; cdr3_nt: TGCGCCAGCAGCTACAGCTCCTACGAGCAGTACTTC; cdr3_aa: CASSYSSYEQYF